This passage covers 18 T cell receptor beta chains from one sample sequenced in a study of shared clonotypes between healthy human individuals (TCRdb year 2020). Libraries were built with the immunoSEQ multiplex PCR assay. TCRdb took over this immuneACCESS table, retaining in-frame rearrangements with V and J assigned. Such tables are incomplete; in checked studies, under half of the missing clones stem from an unresolved V gene, and the remainder is unexplained. Here the sample has around 2.3 million clones; 90% to 97% occur a single time. Jointly, the top ten make up roughly 0.13% of the sample. Input material: naive CD4+ T cells sorted from blood. In the paper's terms, the cell subset or site label means: CD45RA+ positively selected. These receptors were collected from a man between 18 and 29 years old in good health.

The rearrangement uses TRBV28 and TRBJ1-5, with D tentatively TRBD1 (6 bases). This CDR3 contains 15 residues. The V end lost 1 base, the J end lost 7 bases, and 14 bases lay between the germline ends. Germline V gives CDR1 MDHEN, CDR2 SYDVKM. The DNA of the CDR3 is TGTGCCAGCAGTTTATTACGGACAGTTGTACAGCCCCAGCATTTT. Amino acids: CASSLLRTVVQPQHF.

The chain employs TRBV21-1 and TRBJ2-7. TRBV21-1 is classified as a pseudogene. This CDR3 is built from 16 residues. Written as DNA, the CDR3 is TGTGCCAGCAGTCACGATATGGCAGACCCACTGGACGAGCAGTACTTC. Its translation is CASSHDMADPLDEQYF.

The chain combines TRBV9 with TRBJ2-3; D remains ambiguous. Germline assignment: CDR1 SGDLS and CDR2 YYNGEE. V was cut by 0 bases and J by 2 bases, with 7 bases left in between. The CDR3 sequence is 14 residues long. CDR3 residues: CASSVGPNTDTQYF. CDR3 DNA: TGTGCCAGCAGCGTAGGGCCAAACACAGATACGCAGTATTTT.

The V gene is TRBV7-2, the J gene TRBJ2-7, with 8 positions matching TRBD1. This CDR3 spans 14 amino acids. With 4 bases clipped from V and 7 bases from J, the junction kept 9 bases outside the gene matches. Germline V gene lookup returns CDR1 SGHTA and CDR2 FQGNSA. The CDR3 DNA reads as TGTGCCAGCAGCTCGGACAGGGCTCGTCGGGAGCAGTACTTC. Residues: CASSSDRARREQYF.

This rearrangement joins TRBV6-1 to TRBJ1-1; tentatively, D is TRBD1 (5 bases). V dropped 8 bases and J dropped 7 bases, with 14 bases sitting between them. CDR3 length: 12 amino acids. From germline, CDR1 is MNHNS and CDR2 SASEGT. CDR3 DNA: TGTGCCAGCCACTTCCGGGGCAGTGAAGCTTTCTTT. Translating gives CASHFRGSEAFF.

This clone was detected once. This chain links TRBV6-5 with TRBJ2-7, with D maybe TRBD1 (5 bases). CDR3 length: 15 amino acids. V was cut by 1 base and J by 6 bases, with 16 bases left in between. Germline CDR1 is MNHEY and CDR2 is SVGAGI. The CDR3, as DNA: TGTGCCAGCAGTTACTTTGGTTTAGGGGTGCGCGAGCAGTACTTC. It specifies CASSYFGLGVREQYF.

As regards this clone: Other DNA sequences in this sample translate to the same CDR3. The J gene is TRBJ1-2, the V gene TRBV28; D is possibly TRBD1 (6 bases). From germline, CDR1 is MDHEN and CDR2 SYDVKM. CDR3 length: 13 residues. Deletions cut 3 bases from V and 8 bases from J, with 13 bases between. The CDR3, as DNA: TGTGCCAGCAGTTTTCGGGGGCCGTACGGCTACACCTTC. This sequence encodes CASSFRGPYGYTF.

This clone appeared once. The CDR3 DNA reads as TGCGCCAGCAGCTTGACCACAGGGTTTTTCAATGAGCAGTTCTTC. Translation: CASSLTTGFFNEQFF. The chain combines TRBV5-1 with TRBJ2-1; TRBD1 is a possible D gene (6 bases). This CDR3 spans 15 amino acids. V was pared by 1 base and J by 6 bases, with 14 bases between. Germline V CDR1 and CDR2: SGHRS, YFSETQ.

V and J are TRBV5-1 and TRBJ1-1, with D hard to call. Trimming cost V 6 bases and J 1 base, with 4 bases left between them. The CDR3 contains 11 residues. Germline V gene lookup returns CDR1 SGHRS and CDR2 YFSETQ. The chain's CDR3 is CASTENTEAFF. The DNA of the CDR3 is TGCGCCAGCACCGAGAACACTGAAGCTTTCTTT.

About this clone itself: The same CDR3 can be traced to other DNA sequences in this sample. The V call is TRBV7-8, the J call TRBJ2-1, with 7 bases lining up with TRBD2. J lost 10 bases, V lost 1 base, and 1 base had no gene match. This CDR3 has 12 residues. Germline assignment: CDR1 SGHVS and CDR2 FQNEAQ. The CDR3 region has the DNA TGTGCCAGCAGCTTAGTAGCGGGCGAGCAGTTCTTC. Translating gives CASSLVAGEQFF. The full variable domain, in which reference TRBV7-8 and TRBJ2-1 provide the parts outside the CDR3, is GAGVSQSPRYKVAKRGQDVALRCDPISGHVSLFWYQQALGQGPEFLTYFQNEAQLDKSGLPSDRFFAERPEGSVSTLKIQRTQQEDSAVYLCASSLVAGEQFFGPGTRLTVL.

The chain has TRBV4-2 and TRBJ2-5, with 7 bases fitting TRBD2. Germline trimming cut 0 bases from V and 1 base from J; bases unmatched to any gene: 5. Germline V lookup: CDR1 LGHNA, CDR2 YNFKEQ. This CDR3 contains 16 residues. Here the CDR3 reads CASSQDPVAGQETQYF. CDR3 nucleotides: TGTGCCAGCAGCCAAGATCCCGTAGCGGGCCAAGAGACCCAGTACTTC.

This clone was seen a single time. The gene calls are TRBV29-1 and TRBJ2-1; the D gene could be TRBD1 or TRBD2 (6 bases each). CDR3 length: 12 amino acids. The ends were cut back, 5 bases at V and 6 bases at J, with 11 bases in the middle. Germline values: CDR1 SQVTM, CDR2 ANQGSEA. The CDR3 reads CSVSEGGNEQFF. CDR3 in DNA: TGCAGCGTTTCGGAGGGGGGCAATGAGCAGTTCTTC.

The chain carries TRBV2 and TRBJ2-1; no reliable D call. Germline assignment: CDR1 SNHLY and CDR2 FYNNEI. Trimming shortened V by 7 bases and J by 7 bases, and 11 bases separated the two germline ends. The CDR3 consists of 12 residues. The CDR3 nucleotides read TGTGCCAGCACCGGAAATGGGAATGAGCAGTTCTTC. It codes for CASTGNGNEQFF.

As regards this clone: Other DNA sequences from this sample encode an identical CDR3 as well. The V gene is TRBV6-5, the J gene TRBJ1-4; D gene unclear. V was cut by 3 bases and J by 0 bases, with 5 bases left in between. The CDR3 runs to 14 residues. Germline-derived CDR1 and CDR2 are MNHEY and SVGAGI. CDR3: CASSYTATNEKLFF. DNA for the CDR3: TGTGCCAGCAGTTATACTGCAACTAATGAAAAACTGTTTTTT.

The chain is built from TRBV9 and TRBJ2-5; TRBD1 is a possible D gene (6 bases). This CDR3 spans 16 amino acids. Trimming pared 0 bases from V and 2 bases from J, leaving 14 bases between. Germline V lookup: CDR1 SGDLS, CDR2 YYNGEE. CDR3 in amino acids: CASSVEGRGRQETQYF. CDR3 nucleotide sequence: TGTGCCAGCAGCGTAGAGGGCAGGGGACGGCAAGAGACCCAGTACTTC.

The gene calls are TRBV4-3 and TRBJ2-3; the match to TRBD2 covers 10 bases. The V and J ends lost 2 bases and 6 bases, in that order; junction bases with no gene match: 11. Germline loops: CDR1 LGHNA, CDR2 YSLEER. This CDR3 has 17 residues. CDR3 sequence reads: CASSQLISGRGGDTQYF. The CDR3 DNA reads as TGCGCCAGCAGCCAATTAATCAGCGGGAGGGGAGGGGATACGCAGTATTTT.

With respect to this clone: Distinct nucleotide sequences in the sample also encode this CDR3. This rearrangement joins TRBV5-1 to TRBJ1-1; D gene unclear. Trimming removed 1 base at V and 1 base at J, with 5 bases between. Germline CDR1 SGHRS, CDR2 YFSETQ. This CDR3 is built from 13 residues. The CDR3 loop is CASSLRPNTEAFF. The CDR3, as DNA: TGCGCCAGCAGCTTGCGGCCGAACACTGAAGCTTTCTTT. The full variable domain, in which reference TRBV5-1 and TRBJ1-1 provide the parts outside the CDR3, is KAGVTQTPRYLIKTRGQQVTLSCSPISGHRSVSWYQQTPGQGLQFLFEYFSETQRNKGNFPGRFSGRQFSNSRSEMNVSTLELGDSALYLCASSLRPNTEAFFGQGTRLTVV.

This chain connects TRBV28 to TRBJ1-2; D unresolved. The germline V gene encodes CDR1 MDHEN and CDR2 SYDVKM. Trimming took 1 base from V and 6 from J, leaving 3 bases between them. The length of the CDR3 is 11 residues. The CDR3 nucleotides read TGTGCCAGCAGTTTATATAATGGCTACACCTTC. It is translated as CASSLYNGYTF.